The next 31 T cell receptor beta chains were all read from a single sample in a study of T cell responses to AZD1222 COVID-19 vaccine. Libraries were prepared by immunoSEQ multiplex PCR; TCRdb keeps only in-frame clonotypes and omits some of them. The table lists 150,000 to 200,000 clones, roughly 92% of them singletons. This material consisted of peripheral blood, taken on day 0 of AZD1222 vaccination. These receptors were taken from an adult in good health.

The chain employs TRBV7-6 and TRBJ2-1, with 8 bases fitting TRBD2. The germline gives CDR1 SGHVS, CDR2 FNYEAQ. Trimming took 4 bases from V and 8 from J; bases not matched to a gene: 13. This CDR3 has 16 amino acids. The chain's CDR3 is CASSWAPSGSNHEQFF. The CDR3 DNA is TGTGCCAGCAGCTGGGCCCCCAGCGGGAGTAACCATGAGCAGTTCTTC.

The V and J genes are TRBV6-5 and TRBJ2-3, with D perhaps TRBD1 or TRBD2 (6 bases each). Germline CDR1 MNHEY, CDR2 SVGAGI. The CDR3 consists of 14 residues. V was cut by 7 bases and J by 2 bases, with 13 bases left in between. As DNA, the CDR3 is TGTGCCAGCAAGGCCGGGGGCGTCACAGATACGCAGTATTTT. Translated, it gives CASKAGGVTDTQYF.

The gene calls are TRBV19 and TRBJ2-1, with TRBD1 as a possible D gene (6 bases). The CDR3 has 16 amino acids. Looked up from germline, CDR1 is LNHDA and CDR2 is SQIVND (reference sequence). Trimming shortened V by 3 bases and J by 0 bases, and 12 bases separated the two germline ends. DNA for the CDR3: TGTGCCAGTAGTATCTTAGGACAGCGCTCCTACAATGAGCAGTTCTTC. Translating gives CASSILGQRSYNEQFF.

On this clone: Other DNA sequences of this sample code for an identical CDR3. CDR3 in DNA: TGCGCCAGCAGCCCAGACGGGGACTATGGCTACACCTTC. Translation gives CASSPDGDYGYTF. This chain joins TRBV5-1 and TRBJ1-2, with unresolved D. The germline V gene encodes CDR1 SGHRS and CDR2 YFSETQ. V lost 4 bases and J lost 3, with 10 bases in between. CDR3 length: 13 residues.

The chain employs TRBV15 and TRBJ1-2; D gene ambiguous. Germline CDR1 reads LNHNV; CDR2 reads YYDKDF (reference sequence). The CDR3 has 14 residues. The ends were cut back, 7 bases at V and 2 bases at J, with 14 bases in the middle. Written as DNA, the CDR3 is TGTGCCACCACCCTACGTGGAGGGAACTATGGCTACACCTTC. Translation gives CATTLRGGNYGYTF.

This clone showed up just a few times. The rearrangement joins TRBV6-5 to TRBJ1-6, with 8 nucleotides matching TRBD1. This CDR3 has 16 amino acids. CDR1 and CDR2 (germline): MNHEY, SVGAGI. Trimming at V came to 0 bases and at J to 3 bases, leaving 1 base not matched to a gene. The CDR3 region is CASSYSDRVYNSPLHF. CDR3 sequence (DNA): TGTGCCAGCAGTTACTCGGACAGGGTCTATAATTCACCCCTCCACTTT.

The genes are TRBV19 and TRBJ1-5, with D tentatively TRBD1 (5 bases). This CDR3 is built from 14 residues. Germline lookup yields CDR1 LNHDA and CDR2 SQIVND (reference sequence). Trimming shortened V by 3 bases and J by 6 bases, and 12 bases separated the two germline ends. CDR3: CASSIPGIGQPQHF. In DNA form, the CDR3 reads TGTGCCAGTAGTATCCCAGGGATTGGTCAGCCCCAGCATTTT.

The chain carries TRBV19 and TRBJ1-4; the match to TRBD1 covers 9 bases. Germline V lookup: CDR1 LNHDA, CDR2 SQIVND (reference sequence). J gave up 7 bases and V 5 bases, and 11 bases lay outside the gene matches. CDR3 length equals 16 residues. The CDR3 DNA reads as TGTGCCAGTAGTCTCTACCATACAGGGGGCTTTGAAAAACTGTTTTTT. Its protein is CASSLYHTGGFEKLFF.

The CDR3 sequence is CASSPKMRLAGGNEQFF. DNA for the CDR3: TGTGCCAGCAGTCCAAAGATGAGACTAGCGGGAGGGAATGAGCAGTTCTTC. The rearrangement links TRBV7-9 to TRBJ2-1; 14 bases are a match to TRBD2. This CDR3 contains 17 residues. Losses at the gene ends were 6 bases for V and 7 bases for J; bases not matched to a gene: 11. From germline, CDR1 is SEHNR and CDR2 FQNEAQ (reference sequence).

For this clone: The junction differs from germline at one of its ends, possibly a read error. This sequence joins TRBV7-8 and TRBJ1-4; 7 bases map to TRBD1. Germline assignment: CDR1 SGHVS and CDR2 FQNEAQ. There are 15 residues in the CDR3. CDR3 DNA sequence: TGTGCCAGCAGTTTAGAGGGGACAGTGGGTGAAAAACTGTTTTTT. This encodes CASSLEGTVGEKLFF.

The V gene is TRBV28, the J gene TRBJ1-1; D remains ambiguous. Germline V gene lookup returns CDR1 MDHEN and CDR2 SYDVKM. The CDR3 consists of 13 residues. V lost 3 bases and J lost 5, with 10 bases in between. Here the CDR3 reads CASSFHFSTEAFF. CDR3 DNA: TGTGCCAGCAGTTTCCATTTTTCAACTGAAGCTTTCTTT. Full variable domain (outside the CDR3, taken from reference TRBV28 and TRBJ1-1): DVKVTQSSRYLVKRTGEKVFLECVQDMDHENMFWYRQDPGLGLRLIYFSYDVKMKEKGDIPEGYSVSREKKERFSLILESASTNQTSMYLCASSFHFSTEAFFGQGTRLTVV.

The gene calls are TRBV11-1 and TRBJ2-1; 10 bases match TRBD2. The CDR3 loop spans 16 amino acids. Looked up from germline, CDR1 is SGHAT and CDR2 is FQDESV (reference sequence). V dropped 2 bases and J dropped 4; count of bases not matched to a gene: 5. The CDR3 sequence is CASSLMGLAKYNEQFF. In nucleotides, the CDR3 is TGTGCCAGCAGCTTAATGGGACTAGCGAAATACAATGAGCAGTTCTTC.

The rearrangement uses TRBV5-1 and TRBJ2-7, with D possibly TRBD1 on 6 matching bases. CDR1 is SGHRS, CDR2 YFSETQ, per germline. The CDR3 has 13 residues. The V and J ends lost 2 bases and 2 bases respectively, with 8 bases between them. The CDR3 sequence is CASSLGGTYEQYV. In nucleotides, the CDR3 is TGCGCCAGCAGCTTAGGGGGAACCTACGAGCAGTACGTC.

CDR3 DNA sequence: TGTGCCAGCAGCTTAATAGAGACGCAGGCGGGCACAGATACGCAGTATTTT. The encoded protein is CASSLIETQAGTDTQYF. The rearrangement links TRBV7-6 to TRBJ2-3; D is ambiguous. With 2 bases removed from V and 1 base from J, the gap between germline ends came to 16 bases. Germline-derived CDR1 and CDR2 are SGHVS and FNYEAQ. CDR3 length equals 17 residues.

The sample holds a few counts of this clone. This chain joins TRBV28 and TRBJ2-1; 9 bases match TRBD1. The CDR3 has 16 residues. CDR1 and CDR2 (germline): MDHEN, SYDVKM. With 3 bases clipped from V and 8 bases from J, the junction kept 11 bases outside the gene matches. As DNA, the CDR3 is TGTGCCAGCAGTTTCTACCTACAGGGGGCGAGAGATGAGCAGTTCTTC. It codes for CASSFYLQGARDEQFF.

The V gene is TRBV15, the J gene TRBJ2-1, with 7 bases that match TRBD2. Germline V gene data show CDR1 as LNHNV and CDR2 as YYDKDF (reference sequence). The CDR3 sequence is 13 residues long. The junction had 9 bases not matched to a gene; V was cut back by 11 bases and J by 5 bases. CDR3 nucleotide sequence: TGTGCCGCCGCGGGAGTCGACCACAATGAGCAGTTCTTC. It translates to CAAAGVDHNEQFF.

This chain uses TRBV6-1 with TRBJ1-1, with 7 nucleotides matching TRBD1. This CDR3 region has 18 residues. Looked up from germline, CDR1 is MNHNS and CDR2 is SASEGT. V lost 5 bases and J lost 0; bases outside the gene matches: 15. The CDR3 region has the DNA TGTGCCAGCAGTAAAGACCCCGACAGGGCCGACGTGAACACTGAAGCTTTCTTT. Its protein is CASSKDPDRADVNTEAFF.

The genes are TRBV4-3 and TRBJ1-4; D perhaps matches TRBD1 (5 bases). The CDR3 is 13 residues long. V lost 4 bases to trimming and J lost 11 bases, with 14 bases between them. Germline CDR1 LGHNA, CDR2 YSLEER. The CDR3 region is CASSLGTEDKLFF. The CDR3 DNA follows: TGCGCCAGCAGCCTCGGGACGGAGGATAAACTGTTTTTT.

V usage is TRBV7-8 and J usage is TRBJ2-7; D gene ambiguous. Germline CDR1 SGHVS, CDR2 FQNEAQ. The CDR3 contains 13 residues. The V end was cut by 3 bases, the J end by 1 base, with 7 bases between. The CDR3 protein is CASSFDGSYEQYV. The CDR3 DNA follows: TGTGCCAGCAGCTTTGACGGTTCCTACGAGCAGTACGTC.

The V gene is TRBV30, the J gene TRBJ1-1; no reliable D call. CDR1 and CDR2 (germline): GTSNPN, SVGIG (reference sequence). This CDR3 has 11 amino acids. Trimming left V 5 bases short and J 4 bases short, with 8 bases between. The CDR3 region has the DNA TGTGCCTGGGCCCTTGGCACTGAAGCTTTCTTT. Translation: CAWALGTEAFF.

V gene TRBV14 combines with J gene TRBJ1-3; TRBD1 matches 7 bases. Germline lookup yields CDR1 SGHDN and CDR2 FVKESK. Losses at the gene ends were 3 bases for V and 2 bases for J; bases not matched to a gene: 19. The CDR3 has 20 residues. The CDR3 DNA reads TGTGCCAGCAGCCATCCGATGACAGGGTCTTCCCCTTGGCCTGGAAACACCATATATTTT. Protein: CASSHPMTGSSPWPGNTIYF.

The chain combines TRBV5-4 with TRBJ1-2; a weak D match, TRBD1 (6 bases). The V end was cut by 1 base, the J end by 0 bases, with 13 bases between. This CDR3 is 16 amino acids long. Germline CDR1 and CDR2: SGHNT and YYREEE (reference sequence). Here the CDR3 reads CASSLIIGGPNYGYTF. The CDR3 DNA reads TGTGCCAGCAGCTTGATCATCGGGGGGCCTAACTATGGCTACACCTTC.

J is TRBJ1-2 and V is TRBV10-3, with D possibly TRBD1 on 5 matching bases. Deletions cut 7 bases from V and 4 bases from J, with 16 bases between. Per germline, CDR1 ENHRY and CDR2 SYGVKD. CDR3 size: 14 residues. For the CDR3, the DNA is TGTGCCATCAATCCAGGGACCTCGACCTATGGCTACACCTTC. Its translation is CAINPGTSTYGYTF.

J is TRBJ1-1 and V is TRBV10-3; possible D gene TRBD1, 6 bases. The germline V gene has CDR1 ENHRY and CDR2 SYGVKD. V lost 5 bases and J lost 2, with 12 bases in between. This CDR3 comprises 14 residues. The CDR3 spells CAISLGGGNTEAFF. The CDR3 DNA reads as TGTGCCATCAGTCTAGGGGGGGGAAACACTGAAGCTTTCTTT.

This chain joins TRBV10-1 and TRBJ1-1, with a possible D match to TRBD1 (6 bases). V was trimmed by 4 bases and J by 7 bases, leaving 22 bases between them. From germline, CDR1 is WNHNN and CDR2 SYGVQD (reference sequence). The CDR3 consists of 16 residues. In nucleotides, the CDR3 is TGCGCCAGCAGTGCTTTGCAACCGACAGGTTTGGTTGAAGCTTTCTTT. Translation gives CASSALQPTGLVEAFF.

The chain is built from TRBV3-1 (or the pseudogene TRBV3-2) and TRBJ1-1; D is possibly TRBD1 (5 bases). Trimming shortened V by 4 bases and J by 1 base, and 13 bases separated the two germline ends. The CDR3 runs to 15 residues. Germline V lookup: CDR1 LGHDT, CDR2 YNNKEL (reference sequence). The CDR3 DNA is TGTGCCAGCAGCCTGCCGGGACGGCCGAACACTGAAGCTTTCTTT. As protein: CASSLPGRPNTEAFF.

This chain uses TRBV14 with TRBJ1-2; D not resolved. The CDR3 spans 13 residues. Germline lookup yields CDR1 SGHDN and CDR2 FVKESK. Deletions cut 4 bases from V and 8 bases from J, with 14 bases between. The CDR3 is CASSPSQRGGYTF. In nucleotides, the CDR3 is TGTGCCAGCAGCCCATCACAACGTGGGGGCTACACCTTC.

The V and J genes are TRBV12-2 and TRBJ2-3; TRBD2 is the table's D call and was not checked against the DNA. TRBV12-2 is a documented pseudogene. The CDR3 is made up of 18 amino acids. CDR3 in amino acids: CASRSQRDTAGGADTQYF. CDR3 in DNA: TGTGCAAGTCGCTCGCAGCGGGATACGGCGGGAGGCGCAGATACGCAGTATTTT.

J is TRBJ2-1 and V is TRBV19; 11 nucleotides line up with TRBD1. The CDR3 covers 15 residues. Unmatched junction bases numbered 3, after V lost 5 bases and J lost 3 bases. Germline V gene data show CDR1 as LNHDA and CDR2 as SQIVND (reference sequence). CDR3 sequence reads: CASSPGQGGYNEQFF. CDR3 DNA sequence: TGTGCCAGTAGTCCGGGACAGGGGGGCTACAATGAGCAGTTCTTC.

In regard to this clone: A junction boundary mismatches the germline segment, possibly from a read error. V and J are TRBV7-9 and TRBJ1-4; 7 bases fit TRBD1. This CDR3 has 11 residues. Germline CDR1 SEHNR, CDR2 FQNEAQ (reference sequence). CDR3 DNA sequence: TGTGCCAGCAGCTCCCTCGACAGGGTGATTTTT. Protein: CASSSLDRVIF.

The V gene is TRBV2, the J gene TRBJ1-5, with 10 bases lining up with TRBD1. Per germline, CDR1 SNHLY and CDR2 FYNNEI. The CDR3 is made up of 14 amino acids. With 3 bases clipped from V and 7 bases from J, the junction kept 3 bases outside the gene matches. The CDR3 is CASSETGGRQPQHF. CDR3 bases: TGTGCCAGCAGTGAGACAGGGGGCAGACAGCCCCAGCATTTT.